Listed below are T cell receptor beta chains from one sample, sequenced in a study of cytomegalovirus exposure and HLA in healthy donors. Sequenced by immunoSEQ multiplex PCR; TCRdb stores in-frame clones only, minus some. The profile shows roughly 130,000 clones, about 74% of them singletons. The sequenced sample consisted of PBMCs. These receptors all stem from a middle-aged man in good health and CMV-seropositive. CDR3s include the opening cysteine and the closing phenylalanine or tryptophan. Each record gives: D gene, J gene, clone size, V gene, CDR3 protein, CDR3 DNA. A D gene is named only where the DNA matches it firmly. Only some rows state a clone size, as once, few, many or a class for expanded clones.

>TRBD2|TRBJ2-1|few|TRBV7-6
CASSFSGGGARNEQFF
TGTGCCAGCAGCTTTTCGGGCGGGGGGGCCCGGAATGAGCAGTTCTTC
>TRBD1|TRBJ2-1|NA|TRBV29-1
CSAFPGRDRVYNEQFF
TGCAGCGCTTTTCCGGGAAGGGACAGGGTCTACAATGAGCAGTTCTTC
>TRBD1|TRBJ1-1|NA|TRBV5-1
CASSLYGQGNTEAFF
TGCGCCAGCAGCTTGTACGGACAGGGGAACACTGAAGCTTTCTTT
>TRBD1|TRBJ1-5|NA|TRBV5-6
CASSTWGQGTPQPQHF
TGTGCCAGCAGCACTTGGGGACAGGGGACCCCTCAGCCCCAGCATTTT
>NA|TRBJ1-2|NA|TRBV19
CASRRSYGYTF
TGTGCCAGTAGGCGATCCTATGGCTACACCTTC
>TRBD1|TRBJ1-5|NA|TRBV30
CAWSARDRHNQPQHF
TGTGCCTGGAGTGCCCGGGACAGACACAATCAGCCCCAGCATTTT
>NA|TRBJ1-5|NA|TRBV11-2
CASSSQGEQPQHF
TGTGCCAGCAGCTCCCAGGGCGAGCAGCCCCAGCATTTT
>TRBD2|TRBJ2-2|NA|TRBV27
CASWGGTGELFF
TGTGCCAGTTGGGGGGGCACCGGGGAGCTGTTTTTT
>TRBD1|TRBJ1-1|NA|TRBV5-1
CASSIGTGERRAFF
TGCGCCAGCAGCATCGGGACAGGGGAGCGCCGAGCTTTCTTT
>TRBD1|TRBJ1-2|NA|TRBV12-5
CASGFGQGLGGYTF
TGTGCTAGTGGTTTCGGACAGGGATTGGGTGGCTACACCTTC
>TRBD1|TRBJ1-2|NA|TRBV5-4
CASSTPTGGYGYTF
TGTGCCAGCAGCACACCGACAGGGGGCTATGGCTACACCTTC
>NA|TRBJ2-1|NA|TRBV2
CASTEWGDSYNEQFF
TGTGCCAGCACCGAATGGGGGGACTCCTACAATGAGCAGTTCTTC
>NA|TRBJ2-7|NA|TRBV9
CASSAGEGSEQYF
TGTGCCAGCAGCGCGGGGGAAGGGTCCGAGCAGTACTTC
>NA|TRBJ2-3|NA|TRBV28
CASSPEGVSTDTQYF
TGTGCCAGCAGCCCCGAGGGGGTCAGCACAGATACGCAGTATTTT
>NA|TRBJ1-5|NA|TRBV5-1
CASSLSGGSNQPQHF
TGCGCCAGCAGCCTCAGTGGGGGCAGCAATCAGCCCCAGCATTTT
>NA|TRBJ2-1|NA|TRBV7-9
CASSFSRGSYNEQFF
TGTGCCAGCAGCTTTAGCAGGGGTTCCTACAATGAGCAGTTCTTC
>NA|TRBJ2-3|NA|TRBV7-8
CASSNMQDTQYF
TGTGCCAGCAGCAACATGCAAGATACGCAGTATTTT
>TRBD2|TRBJ2-1|NA|TRBV23-1
CASSHTSGSGGSYNEQFF
TGCGCCAGCAGTCACACCTCAGGGAGCGGGGGCTCCTACAATGAGCAGTTCTTC